One sample yielded the 29 T cell receptor beta chains listed below, sequenced in a study of cytomegalovirus exposure and HLA in healthy donors. Primers for the PCR totalled 60 Vbeta and 13 Jbeta. Sequencing was performed with immunoSEQ multiplex PCR; in TCRdb, only in-frame clones are kept and a portion is missing. The repertoire has around 190,000 clones, about 80% of them found once; the top ten carry approximately 2%. Sequenced sample: PBMCs. The receptors originated from a man aged 25-45 years in good health and CMV-seronegative.

A few counts support this clone. V gene TRBV28 combines with J gene TRBJ1-5, with 9 bases matching TRBD1. CDR3 length: 14 amino acids. After removal of 6 bases from V and 6 bases from J, the junction contained 6 bases not matched to a gene. Looked up from germline, CDR1 is MDHEN and CDR2 is SYDVKM. In DNA form, the CDR3 reads TGTGCCAGCAGGATACAGGGGGCGAGTCAGCCCCAGCATTTT. This sequence encodes CASRIQGASQPQHF.

This rearrangement joins TRBV4-1 to TRBJ1-5; D not resolved. The germline CDR1 and CDR2 sequences are MGHRA and YSYEKL. The V end was cut by 1 base, the J end by 5 bases, with 9 bases between. This CDR3 contains 14 residues. Written as DNA, the CDR3 is TGCGCCAGCAGCCAAGTCGGGAATTATCAGCCCCAGCATTTT. Amino acid sequence: CASSQVGNYQPQHF.

The V gene is TRBV30, the J gene TRBJ2-4, with 8 bases that match TRBD2. CDR1 GTSNPN and CDR2 SVGIG come from the germline V gene (reference sequence). This CDR3 is 14 amino acids long. V shed 5 bases, J shed 0 bases, and the junction held 3 bases outside the gene matches. CDR3 sequence (DNA): TGTGCCTGGCGTCTAGCGGGAGCCAAAAACATTCAGTACTTC. This gives the protein CAWRLAGAKNIQYF.

This rearrangement joins TRBV6-5 to TRBJ2-1, with 12 bases matching TRBD1. The length of the CDR3 is 16 residues. Germline CDR1 is MNHEY and CDR2 is SVGAGI. The V and J ends lost 2 bases and 5 bases, in that order; junction bases with no gene match: 4. CDR3 sequence reads: CASSYLGQGANNEQFF. The CDR3 coding sequence is TGTGCCAGCAGTTACCTGGGACAGGGGGCTAACAATGAGCAGTTCTTC.

The chain couples TRBV13 to TRBJ1-2, with 8 positions matching TRBD1. Germline V gene data show CDR1 as PRHDT and CDR2 as FYEKMQ (reference sequence). The length of the CDR3 is 12 residues. V shed 5 bases and J 6 bases; nucleotides not matched to a gene: 2. CDR3 loop: CASSGQGDGYTF. As DNA, the CDR3 is TGTGCCAGCAGCGGACAGGGCGATGGCTACACCTTC.

This clone was found a few times. The chain uses TRBV7-9 and TRBJ1-6, with 8 bases that match TRBD1. Germline V CDR1 and CDR2: SEHNR, FQNEAQ (reference sequence). The V segment lost 4 bases and the J segment 4 bases; nucleotides outside the gene matches: 12. The CDR3 spans 18 residues. CDR3 nucleotides: TGTGCCAGCAGCTCACCTCCGGCAGGGGGCAGGTATAATTCACCCCTCCACTTT. It specifies CASSSPPAGGRYNSPLHF.

The chain combines TRBV7-7 with TRBJ2-2, with D possibly TRBD1 on 6 matching bases. Germline CDR1 reads SSHAT; CDR2 reads FNYEAQ (reference sequence). The ends were cut back, 4 bases at V and 4 bases at J, with 10 bases in the middle. The CDR3 extends over 14 amino acids. The CDR3 DNA follows: TGTGCCAGCAGCTCTGGACAGATCACCGGGGAGCTGTTTTTT. Protein sequence: CASSSGQITGELFF.

This clone was observed once. The chain couples TRBV10-2 to TRBJ1-6; D is unclear. There are 14 residues in the CDR3. CDR1 and CDR2 (germline): WSHSY, SAAADI. V shed 4 bases and J shed 5 bases, with 9 bases lying between them. CDR3 in DNA: TGCGCCAGCAGTGGCACAGCAGATAATTCACCCCTCCACTTT. Translation: CASSGTADNSPLHF.

The chain combines TRBV7-8 with TRBJ1-2; 8 bases fit TRBD1. The length of the CDR3 is 16 residues. CDR1 SGHVS and CDR2 FQNEAQ come from the germline V gene. V was clipped by 5 bases and J by 1 base; unmatched bases: 9. The CDR3 bases are TGTGCCAGCAGCCCCCGGGGACAGGAGCTTAACTATGGCTACACCTTC. Translated: CASSPRGQELNYGYTF. Combining the CDR3 with reference TRBV7-8 and TRBJ1-2 gives the whole variable domain GAGVSQSPRYKVAKRGQDVALRCDPISGHVSLFWYQQALGQGPEFLTYFQNEAQLDKSGLPSDRFFAERPEGSVSTLKIQRTQQEDSAVYLCASSPRGQELNYGYTFGSGTRLTVV.

This clone turned up a few times. The V call is TRBV6-5, the J call TRBJ2-3; 11 bases are a match to TRBD2. The CDR3 is made up of 14 amino acids. Unmatched junction bases numbered 4, after V lost 5 bases and J lost 6 bases. Per germline, CDR1 MNHEY and CDR2 SVGAGI. The CDR3 bases are TGTGCCAGCAGTAGACTAGCGGGGACGGATACGCAGTATTTT. Encoded protein: CASSRLAGTDTQYF.

The chain uses TRBV7-9 and TRBJ1-1; D unresolved. Trimming shortened V by 1 base and J by 1 base, and 7 bases separated the two germline ends. CDR3 length: 14 residues. The germline CDR1 and CDR2 sequences are SEHNR and FQNEAQ (reference sequence). The CDR3, as DNA: TGTGCCAGCAGCTTAGATTTACAGAACACTGAAGCTTTCTTT. Encoded protein: CASSLDLQNTEAFF.

The rearrangement uses TRBV9 and TRBJ2-7, with D perhaps TRBD2 (5 bases). The germline V gene encodes CDR1 SGDLS and CDR2 YYNGEE. The CDR3 covers 15 residues. The V and J ends lost 0 bases and 6 bases respectively, with 16 bases between them. CDR3 region: CASSVALNPGGEQYF. The CDR3 nucleotides are TGTGCCAGCAGCGTAGCCCTCAACCCTGGAGGCGAGCAGTACTTC.

The chain links TRBV5-1 to TRBJ1-5; 10 bases fit TRBD1. The CDR3 consists of 15 residues. Germline assignment: CDR1 SGHRS and CDR2 YFSETQ. The V and J ends lost 0 bases and 6 bases, in that order; junction bases with no gene match: 3. This CDR3 reads CASSLEGQGSQPQHF. In DNA, the CDR3 is TGCGCCAGCAGCTTGGAGGGACAGGGGAGTCAGCCCCAGCATTTT.

The chain has TRBV30 and TRBJ2-1, with 7 bases that match TRBD2. This CDR3 has 14 residues. Germline V CDR1 and CDR2: GTSNPN, SVGIG (reference sequence). V trimming: 2 bases; J trimming: 3 bases; junction bases outside the gene matches: 4. The CDR3 sequence is CAWSRLAVYNEQFF. CDR3 nucleotides: TGTGCCTGGAGTAGGCTAGCGGTCTACAATGAGCAGTTCTTC.

The CDR3 sequence: CASSLEIQGQIIIYYEQYF. The CDR3 DNA follows: TGCGCCAGCAGCTTGGAAATCCAGGGTCAAATAATTATATACTACGAGCAGTACTTC. The gene calls are TRBV5-1 and TRBJ2-7; D is possibly TRBD1 (5 bases). Germline V gives CDR1 SGHRS, CDR2 YFSETQ. V dropped 0 bases and J dropped 3 bases, with 25 bases sitting between them. This CDR3 contains 19 residues.

The chain recombines TRBV2 with TRBJ1-5; D remains ambiguous. Per the germline V gene, CDR1 is SNHLY and CDR2 is FYNNEI. Trimming removed 6 bases from V and 3 bases from J, with 9 bases in between. This CDR3 is 13 amino acids long. The DNA for the CDR3 is TGTGCCAGCAGGTCGGGGAACAATCAGCCCCAGCATTTT. This sequence encodes CASRSGNNQPQHF.

This rearrangement joins TRBV7-9 to TRBJ2-1, with TRBD2 identical over 13 bases. The J segment lost 8 bases and the V segment lost 5 bases, leaving 6 bases of the junction unmatched. CDR3 length: 15 residues. The V gene's germline CDR1 is SEHNR and CDR2 FQNEAQ (reference sequence). The CDR3 sequence: CASSHGLAGEDEQFF. CDR3 coding DNA: TGTGCCAGCAGCCACGGACTAGCGGGGGAGGATGAGCAGTTCTTC. Filled out from reference TRBV7-9 and TRBJ2-1, the complete variable domain reads DTGVSQNPRHKITKRGQNVTFRCDPISEHNRLYWYRQTLGQGPEFLTYFQNEAQLEKSRLLSDRFSAERPKGSFSTLEIQRTEQGDSAMYLCASSHGLAGEDEQFFGPGTRLTVL.

The J gene is TRBJ2-5, the V gene TRBV10-3, with D unresolved. CDR1 ENHRY and CDR2 SYGVKD come from the germline V gene. V gave up 10 bases and J gave up 5 bases, with 11 bases separating them. The CDR3 length is 11 residues. The chain's CDR3 is CATGVSETQYF. The CDR3 region has the DNA TGTGCCACCGGAGTTTCCGAGACCCAGTACTTC.

The V call is TRBV7-9, the J call TRBJ2-2; 8 positions match TRBD2. CDR1 is SEHNR and CDR2 is FQNEAQ in the germline V gene (reference sequence). The V gene end was trimmed by 2 bases and the J gene end by 6 bases; junction bases not matched to a gene: 2. There are 14 residues in the CDR3. CDR3: CASSLLREAGELFF. For the CDR3, the DNA is TGTGCCAGCAGCTTACTGCGGGAGGCCGGGGAGCTGTTTTTT.

This chain links TRBV15 with TRBJ1-4; 9 nucleotides agree with TRBD1. The V gene end was trimmed by 2 bases and the J gene end by 7 bases; junction bases not matched to a gene: 8. The CDR3 length is 16 residues. The germline CDR1 and CDR2 sequences are LNHNV and YYDKDF (reference sequence). Here the CDR3 DNA reads TGTGCCACCAGCAGACTGTGGGACAGGGAAAGTGAAAAACTGTTTTTT. Translating gives CATSRLWDRESEKLFF.

The chain employs TRBV7-3 and TRBJ2-7; no clear D gene. Germline CDR1 is SGHTA and CDR2 is FQGTGA. CDR3 length: 11 residues. V was pared by 5 bases and J by 7 bases, with 9 bases between. CDR3 nucleotide sequence: TGTGCCAGCAGCAGGTCCAGGGAGCAGTACTTC. Protein product: CASSRSREQYF.

The rearrangement uses TRBV28 and TRBJ2-3; 11 bases map to TRBD1. CDR3 length: 17 amino acids. CDR1 MDHEN and CDR2 SYDVKM come from the germline V gene. Germline trimming cut 4 bases from V and 4 bases from J; bases unmatched to any gene: 10. The CDR3: CASSYPPGQGAPDTQYF. As DNA, the CDR3 is TGTGCCAGCAGTTACCCGCCTGGACAGGGGGCTCCAGATACGCAGTATTTT.

The CDR3 DNA sequence: TGCGCCAGCAAGGGACTAGCGGGTAGCACAGATACGCAGTATTTT. It yields the protein CASKGLAGSTDTQYF. This chain joins TRBV5-1 and TRBJ2-3; 12 bases align to TRBD2. V shed 6 bases and J 0 bases; nucleotides not matched to a gene: 2. CDR1 and CDR2 (germline): SGHRS, YFSETQ. The CDR3 is 15 residues long. The full variable domain, rest sourced from reference TRBV5-1 and TRBJ2-3, is KAGVTQTPRYLIKTRGQQVTLSCSPISGHRSVSWYQQTPGQGLQFLFEYFSETQRNKGNFPGRFSGRQFSNSRSEMNVSTLELGDSALYLCASKGLAGSTDTQYFGPGTRLTVL.

This clone showed up just a few times. The V and J genes are TRBV5-6 and TRBJ2-5; 7 bases map to TRBD1. Germline V gene data show CDR1 as SGHDT and CDR2 as YYEEEE. Trimming removed 4 bases from V and 1 base from J; junction bases left unmatched: 13. CDR3 length equals 17 residues. For the CDR3, the DNA is TGTGCCAGCAGCGCAACCGTGGACAGGACAGCCCAAGAGACCCAGTACTTC. The encoded protein is CASSATVDRTAQETQYF.

The chain employs TRBV28 and TRBJ2-1; a weak D match, TRBD1 (7 bases). The CDR3 is 15 residues long. Trimming pared 5 bases from V and 9 bases from J, leaving 20 bases between. Germline V CDR1 and CDR2: MDHEN, SYDVKM. Here the CDR3 DNA reads TGTGCCAGCAGTCCAGGGGGGACCCGGGCCGGTGAGCAGTTCTTC. Translated: CASSPGGTRAGEQFF.

This clone has more than one count but fewer than ten. This chain joins TRBV5-1 and TRBJ1-1; the D is unclear. From germline, CDR1 is SGHRS and CDR2 YFSETQ. The CDR3 sequence is 15 residues long. V lost 0 bases and J 3 bases, leaving 12 bases between the germline ends. For the CDR3, the DNA is TGCGCCAGCAGCTTGGACTCAGGAAAGGACACTGAAGCTTTCTTT. Its translation: CASSLDSGKDTEAFF.

Comments on this clone: Other nucleotide sequences from this sample produce the same CDR3. This chain connects TRBV6-5 to TRBJ1-3; 7 bases match TRBD1. This CDR3 region has 14 residues. V lost 5 bases and J lost 1; bases outside the gene matches: 2. Germline CDR1 reads MNHEY; CDR2 reads SVGAGI. This CDR3 is CASSGTASGNTIYF. The CDR3 DNA reads as TGTGCCAGCAGTGGGACAGCATCTGGAAACACCATATATTTT.

The J gene is TRBJ2-7, the V gene TRBV11-2; 11 nucleotides match TRBD2. This CDR3 is built from 16 residues. The junction had 5 bases not matched to a gene; V was cut back by 1 base and J by 3 bases. Germline CDR1 and CDR2: SGHAT and FQNNGV. The CDR3 DNA reads TGTGCCAGCAGCTTAGCCGGGACTAGCGGAATCTACGAGCAGTACTTC. Protein: CASSLAGTSGIYEQYF. The full variable domain, rest sourced from reference TRBV11-2 and TRBJ2-7, is EAGVAQSPRYKIIEKRQSVAFWCNPISGHATLYWYQQILGQGPKLLIQFQNNGVVDDSQLPKDRFSAERLKGVDSTLKIQPAKLEDSAVYLCASSLAGTSGIYEQYFGPGTRLTVT.

In this sample, this clone turned up a few times. This chain links TRBV2 with TRBJ2-1; 10 bases agree with TRBD1. The CDR3 runs 14 residues. Trimming at V came to 6 bases and at J to 6 bases, leaving 5 bases not matched to a gene. Looked up from germline, CDR1 is SNHLY and CDR2 is FYNNEI. The CDR3 nucleotides are TGTGCCAGCAGATTGGGACAGGGGTCCAATGAGCAGTTCTTC. The encoded protein is CASRLGQGSNEQFF.